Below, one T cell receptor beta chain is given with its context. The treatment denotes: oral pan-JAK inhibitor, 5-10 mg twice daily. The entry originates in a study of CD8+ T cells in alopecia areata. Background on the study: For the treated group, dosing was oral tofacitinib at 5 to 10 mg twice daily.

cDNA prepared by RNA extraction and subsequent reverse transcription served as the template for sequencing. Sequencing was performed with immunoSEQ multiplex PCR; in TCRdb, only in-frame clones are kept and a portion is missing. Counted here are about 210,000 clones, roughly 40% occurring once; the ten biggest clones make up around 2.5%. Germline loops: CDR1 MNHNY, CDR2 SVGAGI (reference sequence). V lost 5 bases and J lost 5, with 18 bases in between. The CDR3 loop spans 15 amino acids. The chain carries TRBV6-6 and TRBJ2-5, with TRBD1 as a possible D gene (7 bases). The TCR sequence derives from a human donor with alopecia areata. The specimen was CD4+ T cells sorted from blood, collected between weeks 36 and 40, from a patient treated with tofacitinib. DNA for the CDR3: TGTGCCAGCAGTGGGAGGACCCAGGGGGTGGAGACCCAGTACTTC. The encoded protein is CASSGRTQGVETQYF.